These T cell receptor beta chains were read from a single sample in a study of cytomegalovirus exposure and HLA in healthy donors. TCRdb keeps only in-frame clones here, not all; method: immunoSEQ multiplex PCR. This sample yields under 200,000 clones, of which roughly four fifths are seen a single time; around 9.1% belongs to the top ten. Sequenced: PBMCs. These receptors all stem from a male donor in good health and CMV-seropositive. CDR3s include the opening cysteine and the closing phenylalanine or tryptophan. Each record gives: D gene, V gene, clone size, J gene, CDR3 DNA, CDR3 protein. D genes are given only for firm matches. Where a row states a size, it is once, few, many or the class of an expanded clone; other rows omit it.

d_gene: -
v_gene: TRBV5-6
abundance: -
j_gene: TRBJ1-2
CDR3nt: TGTGCCAGCAGGTTAGGGCCCGGGGTTCAGCACTATGGCTACACCTTC
CDR3aa: CASRLGPGVQHYGYTF

d_gene: -
v_gene: TRBV27
abundance: -
j_gene: TRBJ2-3
CDR3nt: TGTGCCAGCAGTTTATCGCTGCGGCTCAGCACAGATACGCAGTATTTT
CDR3aa: CASSLSLRLSTDTQYF

d_gene: -
v_gene: TRBV5-1
abundance: -
j_gene: TRBJ2-3
CDR3nt: TGCGCCAGCAGCTTGGGGGAGAGGGCCACAGATACGCAGTATTTT
CDR3aa: CASSLGERATDTQYF

d_gene: TRBD2
v_gene: TRBV5-6
abundance: -
j_gene: TRBJ2-1
CDR3nt: TGTGCCAGCAGCTTGCGCCTAGCGGGAGACAATGAGCAGTTCTTC
CDR3aa: CASSLRLAGDNEQFF

d_gene: TRBD2
v_gene: TRBV10-3
abundance: -
j_gene: TRBJ2-7
CDR3nt: TGTGCCAGCCAAAGCGGGGGGTCCTACGAGCAGTACTTC
CDR3aa: CASQSGGSYEQYF

d_gene: -
v_gene: TRBV18
abundance: -
j_gene: TRBJ1-5
CDR3nt: TGTGCCAGCTCACCACCCCCCCCGGCGGCCCAGCATTTT
CDR3aa: CASSPPPPAAQHF

d_gene: TRBD2
v_gene: TRBV9
abundance: -
j_gene: TRBJ2-1
CDR3nt: TGTGCCAGCAGCGTAGCATCGACTAGCGGTAAGGAGCAGTTCTTC
CDR3aa: CASSVASTSGKEQFF

d_gene: -
v_gene: TRBV7-2
abundance: -
j_gene: TRBJ2-3
CDR3nt: TGTGCCAGCAGCTTAGCGCCGCTAGGCGGCACAGATACGCAGTATTTT
CDR3aa: CASSLAPLGGTDTQYF

d_gene: -
v_gene: TRBV11-2
abundance: -
j_gene: TRBJ2-7
CDR3nt: TGTGCCAGCAGCCCCCGGAGGGGGCTGTCCTACGAGCAGTACTTC
CDR3aa: CASSPRRGLSYEQYF

d_gene: -
v_gene: TRBV5-6
abundance: -
j_gene: TRBJ1-1
CDR3nt: TGTGCCAGCAGCTCGGGAGGGGGGCCTGAAGCTTTCTTT
CDR3aa: CASSSGGGPEAFF

d_gene: -
v_gene: TRBV9
abundance: -
j_gene: TRBJ1-2
CDR3nt: TGTGCCAGCGGGGCTGGATATGGCTACACCTTC
CDR3aa: CASGAGYGYTF

d_gene: -
v_gene: TRBV19
abundance: -
j_gene: TRBJ1-1
CDR3nt: TGTGCCAGTAGTCCGAACAGGTACACTGAAGCTTTCTTT
CDR3aa: CASSPNRYTEAFF

d_gene: TRBD2
v_gene: TRBV5-5
abundance: -
j_gene: TRBJ2-5
CDR3nt: TGTGCCAGCGGTCCTAGCGGCCAAGAGACCCAGTACTTC
CDR3aa: CASGPSGQETQYF

d_gene: TRBD1
v_gene: TRBV15
abundance: few
j_gene: TRBJ1-1
CDR3nt: TGTGCCACCAGTTATGACAGGGGGCTAGGCACTGAAGCTTTCTTT
CDR3aa: CATSYDRGLGTEAFF

d_gene: TRBD2
v_gene: TRBV7-2
abundance: -
j_gene: TRBJ2-7
CDR3nt: TGTGCCAGCAGCTTAGTTACTAGCGGGTCTAGTTACTTC
CDR3aa: CASSLVTSGSSYF

d_gene: -
v_gene: TRBV27
abundance: -
j_gene: TRBJ2-7
CDR3nt: TGTGCCAGCAGTTTGAGGCGGGGTTCCTACGAGCAGTACTTC
CDR3aa: CASSLRRGSYEQYF

d_gene: -
v_gene: TRBV5-8
abundance: -
j_gene: TRBJ1-2
CDR3nt: TGTGCCAGCAGCTTTCCTGGATCGGGTCGAATATATGGCTACACCTTC
CDR3aa: CASSFPGSGRIYGYTF

d_gene: TRBD1
v_gene: TRBV19
abundance: -
j_gene: TRBJ1-4
CDR3nt: TGTGCCAGTAGTGTCGGGACAGGCGGTGAAAAACTGTTTTTT
CDR3aa: CASSVGTGGEKLFF

d_gene: -
v_gene: TRBV27
abundance: -
j_gene: TRBJ2-1
CDR3nt: TGTGCCAGCAGTTTTATCTCCGACTCGGGTGGTGAGCAGTTCTTC
CDR3aa: CASSFISDSGGEQFF

d_gene: TRBD1
v_gene: TRBV10-3
abundance: -
j_gene: TRBJ1-2
CDR3nt: TGTGCCATCAGCCACTCGGATGGGACCTCAGGGGGTAATGGCTACACCTTC
CDR3aa: CAISHSDGTSGGNGYTF

d_gene: TRBD2
v_gene: TRBV6-1
abundance: -
j_gene: TRBJ2-2
CDR3nt: TGTGCCAGCGGGACTAGCGGGAGTATGGCCGGGGAGCTGTTTTTT
CDR3aa: CASGTSGSMAGELFF

d_gene: TRBD1
v_gene: TRBV18
abundance: -
j_gene: TRBJ1-1
CDR3nt: TGTGCCAGCTCACCGTTTCAACAGGGGGGCCGTTATGGGTACACTGAAGCTTTCTTT
CDR3aa: CASSPFQQGGRYGYTEAFF

d_gene: TRBD2
v_gene: TRBV7-6
abundance: -
j_gene: TRBJ2-1
CDR3nt: TGTGCCAGCAGCTTAAGGGAGCGGGGGACTGACAATGAGCAGTTCTTC
CDR3aa: CASSLRERGTDNEQFF

d_gene: -
v_gene: TRBV10-3
abundance: -
j_gene: TRBJ1-2
CDR3nt: TGTGCCATCAGTGAGCAGGGTCTAGGAGGCTACACCTTC
CDR3aa: CAISEQGLGGYTF

d_gene: -
v_gene: TRBV7-9
abundance: -
j_gene: TRBJ1-2
CDR3nt: TGTGCCAGCAGCTTCACAGGGAACTATGGCTACACCTTC
CDR3aa: CASSFTGNYGYTF

d_gene: TRBD1
v_gene: TRBV19
abundance: few
j_gene: TRBJ1-2
CDR3nt: TGTGCCAGTAGTAGCCGGGACAGGGGCTTTTACTATGGCTACACCTTC
CDR3aa: CASSSRDRGFYYGYTF

d_gene: -
v_gene: TRBV6-6
abundance: -
j_gene: TRBJ1-2
CDR3nt: TGTGCCAGCAGTTACCGAGGGGGGGCAGGCGGCTACACCTTC
CDR3aa: CASSYRGGAGGYTF

d_gene: -
v_gene: TRBV29-1
abundance: -
j_gene: TRBJ2-5
CDR3nt: TGCAGCGTTGCGGGGTCGGGTGAGACCCAGTACTTC
CDR3aa: CSVAGSGETQYF

d_gene: -
v_gene: TRBV6-5
abundance: -
j_gene: TRBJ1-1
CDR3nt: TGTGCCAGCAGTCTTCAAGACAGCGCTAACACTGAAGCTTTCTTT
CDR3aa: CASSLQDSANTEAFF

d_gene: -
v_gene: TRBV18
abundance: -
j_gene: TRBJ2-1
CDR3nt: TGTGCCAGCTCACCTACGACTGGCCCCTACAATGAGCAGTTCTTC
CDR3aa: CASSPTTGPYNEQFF

d_gene: TRBD1
v_gene: TRBV7-9
abundance: -
j_gene: TRBJ2-7
CDR3nt: TGTGCCAGCAGCTTAGCGATAGGGGGCCACGAGCAGTACTTC
CDR3aa: CASSLAIGGHEQYF

d_gene: -
v_gene: TRBV6-1
abundance: -
j_gene: TRBJ1-2
CDR3nt: TGTGCCAGCAGTCTCACAGGGTTTGGAGGCTACACCTTC
CDR3aa: CASSLTGFGGYTF

d_gene: TRBD2
v_gene: TRBV30
abundance: few
j_gene: TRBJ2-7
CDR3nt: TGTGCCCTAGGGGCGGGAGGGCCGAACGAGCAGTACTTC
CDR3aa: CALGAGGPNEQYF

d_gene: -
v_gene: TRBV5-4
abundance: -
j_gene: TRBJ1-5
CDR3nt: TGTGCCAGCAGCTTGGCGGGGGGGAATCAGCCCCAGCATTTT
CDR3aa: CASSLAGGNQPQHF

d_gene: -
v_gene: TRBV4-3
abundance: -
j_gene: TRBJ2-7
CDR3nt: TGCGCCAGCAGCCAAGTCCTTAGCTCCTACGAGCAGTACTTC
CDR3aa: CASSQVLSSYEQYF

d_gene: -
v_gene: TRBV11-2
abundance: -
j_gene: TRBJ2-3
CDR3nt: TGTGCCAGCAGCTTAGGGGCAGGTCGCACAGATACGCAGTATTTT
CDR3aa: CASSLGAGRTDTQYF

d_gene: TRBD1
v_gene: TRBV10-1
abundance: -
j_gene: TRBJ2-5
CDR3nt: TGCGCCAGCAGTGAAGGGGGACAGGGTCGGACCCAGTACTTC
CDR3aa: CASSEGGQGRTQYF

d_gene: -
v_gene: TRBV15
abundance: -
j_gene: TRBJ1-1
CDR3nt: TGTGCCACCAGCAGAGCAAGTCAGGGGAGGGGCACTGAAGCTTTCTTT
CDR3aa: CATSRASQGRGTEAFF

d_gene: TRBD2
v_gene: TRBV2
abundance: -
j_gene: TRBJ2-1
CDR3nt: TGTGCCAGCAGTGATGGGGGGGGAGGTTCCAATGAGCAGTTCTTC
CDR3aa: CASSDGGGGSNEQFF

d_gene: -
v_gene: TRBV5-4
abundance: -
j_gene: TRBJ1-2
CDR3nt: TGTGCCAGCAGCCCGATGACAGGTTCCGGAGGTGGCTACACCTTC
CDR3aa: CASSPMTGSGGGYTF

d_gene: -
v_gene: TRBV27
abundance: -
j_gene: TRBJ1-2
CDR3nt: TGTGCCAGCAGTGCCGGGGGCTATGGCTACACCTTC
CDR3aa: CASSAGGYGYTF

d_gene: -
v_gene: TRBV7-9
abundance: -
j_gene: TRBJ1-5
CDR3nt: TGTGCCAGCAGCTTAAGCGGGGGTCAGCCCCAGCATTTT
CDR3aa: CASSLSGGQPQHF

d_gene: -
v_gene: TRBV7-2
abundance: -
j_gene: TRBJ1-2
CDR3nt: TGTGCCAGCAGTTTCCAGGGAGGGTATGGCTACACCTTC
CDR3aa: CASSFQGGYGYTF

d_gene: -
v_gene: TRBV6-5
abundance: once
j_gene: TRBJ1-6
CDR3nt: TGTGCCAGCAGTTACTCAACACAGCTTTATAATTCACCCCTCCACTTT
CDR3aa: CASSYSTQLYNSPLHF

d_gene: TRBD1
v_gene: TRBV9
abundance: -
j_gene: TRBJ1-2
CDR3nt: TGTGCCAGCGGCGCGACAGGGAGTGGCTACACCTTC
CDR3aa: CASGATGSGYTF

d_gene: TRBD2
v_gene: TRBV19
abundance: -
j_gene: TRBJ2-1
CDR3nt: TGTGCCAGTAGTATCCGCGGGAGTGCGAATGAGCAGTTCTTC
CDR3aa: CASSIRGSANEQFF

d_gene: TRBD2
v_gene: TRBV10-2
abundance: -
j_gene: TRBJ2-5
CDR3nt: TGCGCCAGCAGTACTAGCGGACAAGAGACCCAGTACTTC
CDR3aa: CASSTSGQETQYF

d_gene: TRBD1
v_gene: TRBV7-2
abundance: -
j_gene: TRBJ1-2
CDR3nt: TGTGCCAGCAGCTTAGCGGACAGGGGCCGAAGCGGCTACACCTTC
CDR3aa: CASSLADRGRSGYTF

d_gene: -
v_gene: TRBV7-7
abundance: -
j_gene: TRBJ2-3
CDR3nt: TGTGCCAGCAGCTTGGCGGAGGCAGATACGCAGTATTTT
CDR3aa: CASSLAEADTQYF

d_gene: TRBD1
v_gene: TRBV7-2
abundance: -
j_gene: TRBJ1-4
CDR3nt: TGTGCCAGCAGCGTCCAAACAGGGGGCGGTGAAAAACTGTTTTTT
CDR3aa: CASSVQTGGGEKLFF

d_gene: TRBD2
v_gene: TRBV5-1
abundance: -
j_gene: TRBJ2-1
CDR3nt: TGCGCCAGCAGTTTAGCGAGCGGGGCTATAATCAATGAGCAGTTCTTC
CDR3aa: CASSLASGAIINEQFF

d_gene: TRBD2
v_gene: TRBV10-3
abundance: -
j_gene: TRBJ2-7
CDR3nt: TGTGCCATCAGGATAGCGGGGGAGAAGGGCGAGCAGTACTTC
CDR3aa: CAIRIAGEKGEQYF

d_gene: TRBD2
v_gene: TRBV5-1
abundance: -
j_gene: TRBJ2-3
CDR3nt: TGCGCCAGCAGCTTGGTTAGGAGCGGGAGCCTAATAGAGACGCAGTATTTT
CDR3aa: CASSLVRSGSLIETQYF

d_gene: -
v_gene: TRBV28
abundance: -
j_gene: TRBJ2-7
CDR3nt: TGTGCCAGCACCCCGGGGTGGGAGGTTTCCTACGAGCAGTACTTC
CDR3aa: CASTPGWEVSYEQYF

d_gene: TRBD1
v_gene: TRBV7-9
abundance: -
j_gene: TRBJ2-5
CDR3nt: TGTGCCAGCAGCTTAACCCGACAGGGGAAAGAGACCCAGTACTTC
CDR3aa: CASSLTRQGKETQYF

d_gene: -
v_gene: TRBV15
abundance: once
j_gene: TRBJ2-3
CDR3nt: TGTGCCACCAGCAGAGATCCCACCTGGCGGGGAGGCACAGATACGCAGTATTTT
CDR3aa: CATSRDPTWRGGTDTQYF

d_gene: TRBD1
v_gene: TRBV19
abundance: -
j_gene: TRBJ1-2
CDR3nt: TGTGCCAGTAGCCGACAGGGAAACAATTATGGCTACACCTTC
CDR3aa: CASSRQGNNYGYTF